These T cell receptor beta chains were read from a single sample in a study of blood T cell repertoires in COVID-19. Sequencing was performed with immunoSEQ multiplex PCR; in TCRdb, only in-frame clones are kept and a portion is missing. The repertoire holds about 200,000 clones, with 80% to 95% as singletons. Sequenced material: peripheral blood. The receptors originated from a man aged 60-69 years with COVID-19, enrolled during active disease. Each CDR3 is given with its conserved first and last residue. The D gene is left open where the match is weak. Rows give clone size only sometimes, using once, few, many, or a class for an expanded clone.

V	J	D	size	CDR3	DNA
TRBV7-9	TRBJ2-7	-	-	CASSLAAGTYEQYF	TGTGCCAGCAGCTTAGCGGCAGGCACCTACGAGCAGTACTTC
TRBV28	TRBJ1-1	-	-	CASSPGVGPRTEAFF	TGTGCCAGCAGCCCGGGGGTAGGGCCGAGGACTGAAGCTTTCTTT
TRBV18	TRBJ1-2	-	-	CASSPLVRRGSYGYTF	TGTGCCAGCTCACCACTAGTCCGAAGGGGAAGTTATGGCTACACCTTC
TRBV4-1	TRBJ1-1	-	-	CASSRRQNTEAFF	TGCGCCAGCAGCCGTAGACAGAACACTGAAGCTTTCTTT
TRBV19	TRBJ2-7	TRBD2	-	CASSISAGVLYEQYF	TGTGCCAGTAGTATATCAGCGGGAGTCCTTTACGAGCAGTACTTC
TRBV19	TRBJ2-1	-	-	CASTQGGLGYNEQFF	TGTGCCAGTACCCAGGGGGGACTAGGCTACAATGAGCAGTTCTTC
TRBV6-1	TRBJ1-2	-	once	CASSEVGREDGYTF	TGTGCCAGCAGTGAAGTTGGCAGGGAGGATGGCTACACCTTC
TRBV3-1/TRBV3-2	TRBJ1-6	-	-	CASSLPESNSPLHF	TGTGCCAGCAGCCTTCCCGAGTCTAATTCACCCCTCCACTTT
TRBV5-1	TRBJ1-1	TRBD1	-	CASKRGQGKSTEAFF	TGCGCCAGCAAACGGGGACAGGGCAAGAGCACTGAAGCTTTCTTT
TRBV19	TRBJ1-1	-	once	CASSITGKITEAFF	TGTGCCAGTAGTATTACGGGAAAGATCACTGAAGCTTTCTTT
TRBV3-1/TRBV3-2	TRBJ2-2	-	-	CASSQGSGNTGELFF	TGTGCCAGCAGCCAAGGATCCGGGAACACCGGGGAGCTGTTTTTT
TRBV2	TRBJ2-1	-	-	CASRTVSYNEQFF	TGTGCCAGCAGAACGGTCTCCTACAATGAGCAGTTCTTC
TRBV12-3/TRBV12-4	TRBJ2-1	-	-	CASTRLGEQFF	TGTGCCAGCACCAGACTAGGTGAGCAGTTCTTC
TRBV3-1/TRBV3-2	TRBJ1-1	TRBD1	-	CASSHGQGTLEAFF	TGTGCCAGCAGCCATGGACAGGGGACCCTTGAAGCTTTCTTT
TRBV7-6	TRBJ2-5	TRBD2	-	CASSLRGGAGETQYF	TGTGCCAGCAGCTTACGCGGGGGGGCAGGGGAGACCCAGTACTTC
TRBV4-3	TRBJ1-4	-	-	CASSQDAPVPGATNEKLFF	TGCGCCAGCAGCCAAGATGCCCCCGTCCCAGGGGCCACAAATGAAAAACTGTTTTTT
TRBV18	TRBJ1-2	TRBD1	-	CASSPGTGGARPGYTF	TGTGCCAGCTCCCCCGGGACAGGGGGCGCCCGACCCGGCTACACCTTC
TRBV5-1	TRBJ1-2	-	-	CASSSSSRGATYGYTF	TGCGCCAGCAGCTCGTCGTCGAGAGGCGCCACTTATGGCTACACCTTC
TRBV11-1	TRBJ1-6	-	-	CASSLTGNNSPLHF	TGTGCCAGCAGCTTAACAGGGAATAATTCACCCCTCCACTTT
TRBV24-1	TRBJ1-2	-	-	CATSDPFGGPNYGYTF	TGTGCCACCAGTGACCCCTTCGGAGGGCCTAACTATGGCTACACCTTC